The 26 T cell receptor beta chains listed next were all sequenced from one sample in a study of technical replicates of blood from four donors. The data were produced by immunoSEQ multiplex PCR, yet TCRdb's version contains in-frame clones alone and is incomplete. The table has tens of thousands of clones, about 93% seen once. The sample comprised T cells isolated from PBMCs. The receptors were sampled from a human donor in good health.

The sample holds one count of this clone. The CDR3 spells CASTERASGASTDTQYF. The CDR3, as DNA: TGTGCCAGCACCGAGAGGGCCAGCGGGGCCAGCACAGATACGCAGTATTTT. The rearrangement joins TRBV7-8 to TRBJ2-3, with TRBD2 identical over 7 bases. This CDR3 has 17 residues. Per the germline V gene, CDR1 is SGHVS and CDR2 is FQNEAQ. V lost 7 bases and J lost 0; bases outside the gene matches: 13.

V is TRBV11-2 and J is TRBJ2-3; 10 bases line up with TRBD2. Per the germline V gene, CDR1 is SGHAT and CDR2 is FQNNGV. The CDR3 is 14 amino acids. The ends lost 5 bases at V and 12 bases at J; junction bases unmatched: 11. Written as DNA, the CDR3 is TGTGCCAGCAGCCGATCGGTTCTAGCGGGGGACCAGTATTTT. Protein: CASSRSVLAGDQYF.

This chain joins TRBV7-8 and TRBJ2-2; 9 bases match TRBD1. Germline-derived CDR1 and CDR2 are SGHVS and FQNEAQ. V lost 6 bases and J lost 7; bases outside the gene matches: 6. The CDR3 loop spans 14 amino acids. DNA for the CDR3: TGTGCCAGCAGTGACGGGACAGGGCACGGGGAGCTGTTTTTT. It yields the protein CASSDGTGHGELFF. The complete variable domain, with remaining parts taken from reference TRBV7-8 and TRBJ2-2, reads GAGVSQSPRYKVAKRGQDVALRCDPISGHVSLFWYQQALGQGPEFLTYFQNEAQLDKSGLPSDRFFAERPEGSVSTLKIQRTQQEDSAVYLCASSDGTGHGELFFGEGSRLTVL.

This chain connects TRBV4-1 to TRBJ2-7, with D unresolved. Trimming left V 1 base short and J 1 base short, with 14 bases between. The CDR3 is 16 amino acids. Germline assignment: CDR1 MGHRA and CDR2 YSYEKL. CDR3 protein: CASSQGLGLFSYEQYF. The CDR3 coding sequence is TGCGCCAGCAGCCAAGGTTTGGGCCTTTTTTCCTACGAGCAGTACTTC.

V gene TRBV18 combines with J gene TRBJ1-5; TRBD1 is a possible D gene (5 bases). The germline V gene has CDR1 KGHSH and CDR2 LQKENI. The V gene lost 5 bases and the J gene lost 3 bases, with 17 bases spanning the gap. This CDR3 has 16 residues. The CDR3 protein is CASSATELVSNQPQHF. The CDR3 DNA is TGTGCCAGCTCAGCGACAGAGCTTGTCTCCAATCAGCCCCAGCATTTT.

The rearrangement joins TRBV6-4 to TRBJ1-5; D remains ambiguous. V gave up 7 bases and J gave up 1 base, with 20 bases separating them. The germline gives CDR1 MRHNA, CDR2 SNTAGT. The CDR3 has 17 residues. CDR3 nucleotides: TGTGCCAGCACCCTGACGGAGATCCGATCCAGCAATCAGCCCCAGCATTTT. Its translation: CASTLTEIRSSNQPQHF.

The chain recombines TRBV29-1 with TRBJ1-2; D remains unclear. Trimming cost V 8 bases and J 1 base, with 14 bases left between them. Germline values: CDR1 SQVTM, CDR2 ANQGSEA. The CDR3 is 13 amino acids. This CDR3 is CSTATVNNYGYTF. As DNA, the CDR3 is TGCAGCACGGCAACAGTAAATAACTATGGCTACACCTTC.

This clone was seen a single time. The chain couples TRBV19 to TRBJ2-7, with TRBD1 as a possible D gene (6 bases). Germline V lookup: CDR1 LNHDA, CDR2 SQIVND (reference sequence). This CDR3 comprises 16 residues. Trimming took 3 bases from V and 0 from J, leaving 15 bases between them. CDR3 DNA sequence: TGTGCCAGTAGTATGTTGAGTGCAGGGGCCTCCTACGAGCAGTACTTC. The encoded protein is CASSMLSAGASYEQYF.

The J gene is TRBJ1-5, the V gene TRBV5-1; possible D gene TRBD1, 5 bases. The CDR3 is 15 amino acids. Germline CDR1 and CDR2: SGHRS and YFSETQ. V lost 2 bases to trimming and J lost 2 bases, with 11 bases between them. The CDR3 loop reads CASSFGGVGNQPQHF. The CDR3 DNA reads TGCGCCAGCAGCTTTGGAGGGGTGGGCAATCAGCCCCAGCATTTT.

The chain combines TRBV6-4 with TRBJ2-2, with D unclear. The germline V and J ends were trimmed by 5 bases and 7 bases, with 20 bases remaining between them. The CDR3 extends over 16 amino acids. From germline, CDR1 is MRHNA and CDR2 SNTAGT. In DNA, the CDR3 is TGTGCCAGCAGTCCACTCCACGACTGGCCGGGCGGGGAGCTGTTTTTT. Translating it yields CASSPLHDWPGGELFF.

The rearrangement uses TRBV7-5 and TRBJ2-7; no check of the table's D call, TRBD1, against the DNA was made. TRBV7-5 has pseudogene status. The CDR3 sequence is 14 residues long. DNA of the CDR3: TGTGTCAGAAGCTTAGAACCCAGCTCCTACGAGCAGTACTTC. Translating gives CVRSLEPSSYEQYF.

This sequence joins TRBV5-1 and TRBJ2-7, with D possibly matching TRBD1 (5 bases). CDR1 is SGHRS, CDR2 YFSETQ, per germline. The CDR3 contains 13 residues. Trimming took 2 bases from V and 3 from J, leaving 9 bases between them. The CDR3 DNA reads TGCGCCAGCAGCTTAAATCAGGGCTACGAGCAGTACTTC. Protein: CASSLNQGYEQYF.

V usage is TRBV29-1 and J usage is TRBJ2-5, with D possibly TRBD1 on 6 matching bases. The CDR3 runs to 14 residues. The V and J ends lost 3 bases and 10 bases respectively, with 21 bases between them. Germline V CDR1 and CDR2: SQVTM, ANQGSEA. The CDR3 here is CSVDSGQIKSSQYF. The CDR3 coding sequence is TGCAGCGTTGATAGTGGACAGATAAAGAGTAGCCAGTACTTC.

The rearrangement joins TRBV19 to TRBJ2-7; TRBD2 is a possible D gene (5 bases). The germline V gene has CDR1 LNHDA and CDR2 SQIVND (reference sequence). The CDR3 sequence is 13 residues long. The V end was cut by 11 bases, the J end by 5 bases, with 19 bases between. The chain's CDR3 is CAHLLVGSDEQYF. DNA for the CDR3: TGTGCCCACCTGTTGGTAGGGAGCGACGAGCAGTACTTC.

The rearrangement joins TRBV9 to TRBJ2-7, with 7 nucleotides matching TRBD2. With 3 bases clipped from V and 3 bases from J, the junction kept 9 bases outside the gene matches. The CDR3 sequence is 15 residues long. Germline CDR1 and CDR2: SGDLS and YYNGEE. Here the CDR3 reads CASSARLATFYEQYF. The CDR3 region has the DNA TGTGCCAGCAGCGCAAGACTAGCTACCTTCTACGAGCAGTACTTC.

The rearrangement joins TRBV7-8 to TRBJ2-7; perhaps TRBD1 as D (5 bases). This CDR3 region has 17 residues. V was shortened by 3 bases and J by 5 bases, with 23 bases between the two germline ends. CDR1 and CDR2 (germline): SGHVS, FQNEAQ. CDR3 in amino acids: CASSFTGLRTLNDEQYF. As DNA, the CDR3 is TGTGCCAGCAGCTTCACAGGCCTGAGGACCTTGAATGACGAGCAGTACTTC.

The chain combines TRBV18 with TRBJ2-1; a possible D gene is TRBD1 (6 bases). The CDR3 has 15 amino acids. Trimming removed 2 bases from V and 0 bases from J, with 8 bases in between. Looked up from germline, CDR1 is KGHSH and CDR2 is LQKENI. DNA for the CDR3: TGTGCCAGCTCACCAGGACAGAGCTCCTACAATGAGCAGTTCTTC. It codes for CASSPGQSSYNEQFF.

This sequence joins TRBV7-9 and TRBJ1-4, with TRBD1 matching 10 bases. This CDR3 comprises 16 residues. The germline V gene encodes CDR1 SEHNR and CDR2 FQNEAQ (reference sequence). The V gene end was trimmed by 5 bases and the J gene end by 2 bases; junction bases not matched to a gene: 5. CDR3 amino acids: CASSPGQGITNEKLFF. The CDR3 region has the DNA TGTGCCAGCAGCCCGGGACAGGGGATCACTAATGAAAAACTGTTTTTT.

In this sample, this clone turned up once. The chain employs TRBV5-1 and TRBJ2-7; maybe TRBD2 (6 bases). Trimming cost V 0 bases and J 4 bases, with 14 bases left between them. The CDR3 extends over 15 amino acids. Germline V CDR1 and CDR2: SGHRS, YFSETQ. The CDR3 DNA sequence: TGCGCCAGCAGCTTGGGCGGGGACTCCACATACGAGCAGTACTTC. It yields the protein CASSLGGDSTYEQYF.

The chain uses TRBV9 and TRBJ1-4; D is perhaps TRBD1 (6 bases). This CDR3 spans 18 amino acids. CDR1 and CDR2 (germline): SGDLS, YYNGEE. The V end lost 3 bases, the J end lost 0 bases, and 18 bases lay between the germline ends. CDR3 DNA: TGTGCCAGCAGCGCCACTCGACAACAGGGTACAACTAATGAAAAACTGTTTTTT. This encodes CASSATRQQGTTNEKLFF. The complete variable domain, with remaining parts taken from reference TRBV9 and TRBJ1-4, reads DSGVTQTPKHLITATGQRVTLRCSPRSGDLSVYWYQQSLDQGLQFLIQYYNGEERAKGNILERFSAQQFPDLHSELNLSSLELGDSALYFCASSATRQQGTTNEKLFFGSGTQLSVL.

The chain uses TRBV5-1 and TRBJ2-1; possibly TRBD1 for D (6 bases). CDR3 length equals 15 residues. Trimming took off 0 bases at V and 10 bases at J, with 17 bases between the two ends. Germline CDR1 reads SGHRS; CDR2 reads YFSETQ. The CDR3 nucleotides read TGCGCCAGCAGCTTGGGGGCCTACAGGGTTGAGGAGCAGTTCTTC. It translates to CASSLGAYRVEEQFF.

The genes are TRBV7-3 and TRBJ2-1, with 9 bases fitting TRBD2. Germline values: CDR1 SGHTA, CDR2 FQGTGA. CDR3 length equals 14 residues. Losses at the gene ends were 2 bases for V and 8 bases for J; bases not matched to a gene: 4. The CDR3: CASSLAGGRDEQFF. The CDR3 nucleotides read TGTGCCAGCAGCTTAGCGGGGGGGCGGGATGAGCAGTTCTTC.

CDR3 DNA sequence: TGCGCCAGCAGCCAAGAATGGCTAGTTATTTCCGAGCAGTACTTC. It encodes CASSQEWLVISEQYF. The J gene is TRBJ2-7, the V gene TRBV4-1; D gene ambiguous. Trimming took off 0 bases at V and 6 bases at J, with 15 bases between the two ends. Germline-derived CDR1 and CDR2 are MGHRA and YSYEKL. This CDR3 spans 15 amino acids.

The chain couples TRBV11-2 to TRBJ2-3; possible D gene TRBD1, 5 bases. The V and J ends lost 3 bases and 1 base respectively, with 17 bases between them. The CDR3 totals 17 residues. The germline V gene encodes CDR1 SGHAT and CDR2 FQNNGV. The CDR3 DNA is TGTGCCAGCAGCTTGCGACTCGCGCAGGGTGGCACAGATACGCAGTATTTT. This encodes CASSLRLAQGGTDTQYF. Variable domain in full (rest from reference TRBV11-2 and TRBJ2-3): EAGVAQSPRYKIIEKRQSVAFWCNPISGHATLYWYQQILGQGPKLLIQFQNNGVVDDSQLPKDRFSAERLKGVDSTLKIQPAKLEDSAVYLCASSLRLAQGGTDTQYFGPGTRLTVL.

The J gene is TRBJ2-1, the V gene TRBV28; TRBD1 might be the D (6 bases). CDR3 size: 15 residues. Per germline, CDR1 MDHEN and CDR2 SYDVKM. With 5 bases removed from V and 4 bases from J, the gap between germline ends came to 15 bases. The CDR3 here is CASSLIGTSYNEQFF. The CDR3 nucleotides are TGTGCCAGCAGTCTGATCGGGACATCATACAATGAGCAGTTCTTC.

This clone was found once. The V call is TRBV6-5, the J call TRBJ2-1, with 9 nucleotides matching TRBD2. Germline lookup yields CDR1 MNHEY and CDR2 SVGAGI. The CDR3 runs to 15 residues. V lost 0 bases, J lost 10 bases, and 7 bases stayed unmatched. The CDR3 is CASSYSPLLAGEQFF. The CDR3 DNA reads TGTGCCAGCAGTTACTCGCCCTTGCTAGCGGGAGAGCAGTTCTTC.